This T cell receptor beta chain was sequenced in a study of blood T cell repertoires in COVID-19. Per the original methods: Amplified reference gene primers provided the basis for estimating nucleated cell counts. Sequencing was performed with immunoSEQ multiplex PCR; in TCRdb, only in-frame clones are kept and a portion is missing. V and J calls and clone size are copied from that table; D and trimming were computed from the DNA. The sample has 330,000 or so clones; 87% are singletons. There are 13 residues in the CDR3. The germline V gene has CDR1 SGHRS and CDR2 YFSETQ. The junction had 6 bases not matched to a gene; V was cut back by 10 bases and J by 4 bases.

Sequenced sample: PBMCs or T cells enriched from blood (not recorded which). The sequence derives from a man aged 40-50 years in a cohort exposed to, infected with or recovered from COVID-19 (not recorded which). J is TRBJ2-1 and V is TRBV5-1, with 9 bases that match TRBD1. CDR3 DNA: TGCGCCCCCGGGACAGGGAATTACAATGAGCAGTTCTTC. Amino acids: CAPGTGNYNEQFF. The full variable domain, its missing parts supplied by reference TRBV5-1 and TRBJ2-1, is KAGVTQTPRYLIKTRGQQVTLSCSPISGHRSVSWYQQTPGQGLQFLFEYFSETQRNKGNFPGRFSGRQFSNSRSEMNVSTLELGDSALYLCAPGTGNYNEQFFGPGTRLTVL.